This passage covers 9 T cell receptor beta chains from one sample sequenced in a study of blood T cell repertoires in COVID-19. The table came from immunoSEQ multiplex PCR; TCRdb's copy has only in-frame clones and leaves some out. The table includes some 220,000 clones, 75% to 85% detected once. Sequenced material: peripheral blood. These receptors all stem from a man over 45 with active or convalescent COVID-19.

In DNA, the CDR3 is TGTGCCAGCAGCCTAACGACTAGCGGGAGGCTCACAGATACGCAGTATTTT. Its translation: CASSLTTSGRLTDTQYF. This chain uses TRBV3-1 (or the pseudogene TRBV3-2) with TRBJ2-3; 13 bases align to TRBD2. V was pared by 4 bases and J by 2 bases, with 6 bases of the junction left unmatched. Germline V CDR1 and CDR2: LGHDT, YNNKEL (reference sequence). This CDR3 comprises 17 residues.

The genes are TRBV18 and TRBJ1-1, with 8 nucleotides matching TRBD1. The CDR3 sequence is 17 residues long. Germline CDR1 reads KGHSH; CDR2 reads LQKENI. V dropped 3 bases and J dropped 3; count of bases not matched to a gene: 12. The CDR3 spells CASSPPTGGYEDTEAFF. CDR3 coding DNA: TGTGCCAGCTCACCTCCAACAGGGGGGTATGAGGACACTGAAGCTTTCTTT. The full variable domain, with the rest looked up from reference TRBV18 and TRBJ1-1, is NAGVMQNPRHLVRRRGQEARLRCSPMKGHSHVYWYRQLPEEGLKFMVYLQKENIIDESGMPKERFSAEFPKEGPSILRIQQVVRGDSAAYFCASSPPTGGYEDTEAFFGQGTRLTVV.

The chain links TRBV11-2 to TRBJ1-6; possibly TRBD1 for D (5 bases). The CDR3 loop spans 20 amino acids. Germline V gene lookup returns CDR1 SGHAT and CDR2 FQNNGV. The ends were cut back, 0 bases at V and 0 bases at J, with 18 bases in the middle. The CDR3 spells CASSLDPTGTPSSYNSPLHF. The CDR3 DNA reads as TGTGCCAGCAGCTTAGATCCCACAGGTACTCCTAGCTCCTATAATTCACCCCTCCACTTT.

J is TRBJ2-7 and V is TRBV16, with a weak D call TRBD1 (5 bases). The V gene lost 0 bases and the J gene lost 4 bases, with 7 bases spanning the gap. Germline values: CDR1 KGHSY, CDR2 FQNENV. The CDR3 consists of 13 residues. The DNA for the CDR3 is TGTGCCAGCAGCCAATCTCAGGGATACGAGCAGTACGTC. Translating gives CASSQSQGYEQYV.

The chain has TRBV9 and TRBJ2-2, with TRBD1 as a possible D gene (5 bases). This CDR3 region has 15 residues. Germline V gives CDR1 SGDLS, CDR2 YYNGEE. The V end was cut by 1 base, the J end by 5 bases, with 12 bases between. The CDR3 DNA is TGTGCCAGCAGCGTATCGGCAGGGTGGACCGGGGAGCTGTTTTTT. As protein: CASSVSAGWTGELFF.

The chain couples TRBV2 to TRBJ1-1, with D possibly TRBD1 on 6 matching bases. Trimming stripped 9 bases from V and 5 bases from J, with 25 bases between. CDR1 is SNHLY and CDR2 is FYNNEI in the germline V gene. CDR3 length equals 16 residues. The CDR3 region has the DNA TGTGCCAGTACCTTACAGGGCCCTGGGAGGGAGACTGAAGCTTTCTTT. Amino acids: CASTLQGPGRETEAFF. The whole variable domain, remainder taken from reference TRBV2 and TRBJ1-1, is EPEVTQTPSHQVTQMGQEVILRCVPISNHLYFYWYRQILGQKVEFLVSFYNNEISEKSEIFDDQFSVERPDGSNFTLKIRSTKLEDSAMYFCASTLQGPGRETEAFFGQGTRLTVV.

This chain joins TRBV20-1 and TRBJ2-7, with D perhaps TRBD1 (5 bases). The CDR3 sequence is 13 residues long. Germline V gene lookup returns CDR1 DFQATT and CDR2 SNEGSKA (reference sequence). The V and J ends lost 3 bases and 3 bases respectively, with 12 bases between them. In DNA, the CDR3 is TGCAGTGCTAGTATGGGGCTGGACTACGAGCAGTACGTC. Its protein is CSASMGLDYEQYV.

This clone has only one observation. The CDR3 DNA reads TGTGCCAGCAGCCCTCTTAGCGGGAGGGGATACGAGCAGTACTTC. Translating gives CASSPLSGRGYEQYF. The rearrangement links TRBV7-2 to TRBJ2-7; 11 bases map to TRBD2. Germline assignment: CDR1 SGHTA and CDR2 FQGNSA. With V trimmed by 5 bases and J by 4 bases, 7 bases remained unmatched. The CDR3 sequence is 15 residues long.

The chain links TRBV6-5 to TRBJ1-2; D uncertain. CDR1 and CDR2 from the germline V gene are MNHEY and SVGAGI. The ends were cut back, 5 bases at V and 1 base at J, with 11 bases in the middle. This CDR3 has 14 amino acids. The CDR3 DNA reads as TGTGCCAGCAGTCCAGCCACAGATAACTATGGCTACACCTTC. It codes for CASSPATDNYGYTF.